These T cell receptor beta chains were read from a single sample in a study of glioma-infiltrating T cells. Each CDR3 protein is one row after TCRdb ran MiXCR on the multiplex PCR reads. The sample contains a few hundred thousand distinct CDR3 sequences, around 38% of which appear only once. Sequenced input: glioma tissue, nonneoplastic brain tissue, or PBMCs (not recorded which). The origin of the receptors is a human donor with low-grade glioma or glioblastoma, undergoing nonglioma brain surgery, or in good health (not recorded which). The CDR3 runs from the conserved cysteine through the conserved F or W. A D gene is named only where the DNA matches it firmly. Clone size appears in some rows only: once, few, many, or a class for an expanded clone.

>TRBJ1-4|TRBV27|.|TRBD1
TGTGCCAGCAGTTTCCAAGGGACAGGGGAAAAACTGCTTTTT
CASSFQGTGEKLLF
>TRBJ2-7|TRBV10-3|.|.
TGTGCCATCAGTGGGAGCGGTTACGAGCAGTACTTC
CAISGSGYEQYF
>TRBJ2-3|TRBV6-2/TRBV6-3|.|TRBD2
TGTGCCAGCAGTTACCCTCCTGAGCGGGAGGGCGCAGATACGCAGTATTTT
CASSYPPEREGADTQYF
>TRBJ1-2|TRBV27|many|.
TGTGCCAGCAGTTCAAACCGGGGTGGTGGCTACACCTTC
CASSSNRGGGYTF
>TRBJ1-2|TRBV10-3|.|TRBD1
TGTGCCATCAGTGAGTTACAGGGGATTAATGGCTACACCTTC
CAISELQGINGYTF
>TRBJ1-2|TRBV29-1|.|.
TGCAGCGCTCTGAGCTCCGGGTATGGCTATGGCTACACCTTC
CSALSSGYGYGYTF
>TRBJ2-3|TRBV7-6|few|.
TGTGCCAGCAGCTTCAGGTCCTTAGGACTACAACGCACAGATACGCAGTATTTT
CASSFRSLGLQRTDTQYF
>TRBJ1-4|TRBV29-1|.|.
TGCAGCGTCGAGGGGGGTGAAAAACTGTTTTTT
CSVEGGEKLFF
>TRBJ2-1|TRBV6-2/TRBV6-3|.|TRBD2
TGTGCCAGCAGTTACCCTAGCGGGGGCGTCCACAATGAGCAGTTCTTC
CASSYPSGGVHNEQFF
>TRBJ2-1|TRBV7-2|many|TRBD2
TGTGCCAGCAGCTCGTTGGGGGTAGCGGGAGATTACAATGAGCAGTTCTTC
CASSSLGVAGDYNEQFF
>TRBJ2-1|TRBV20-1|many|.
TGCAGTGCCCTGCGACTACCTGAGCAGTTCTTC
CSALRLPEQFF
>TRBJ2-7|TRBV12-3/TRBV12-4|.|TRBD1
TGTGCCAGCAGGGTCTCGACAGGGACCTACGAGCAGTACTTC
CASRVSTGTYEQYF
>TRBJ1-2|TRBV28|many|TRBD1
TGTGCCAGCAGTTTAGATGGGAAGTCAGGGGGCAACTATGGCTACACCTTC
CASSLDGKSGGNYGYTF
>TRBJ1-1|TRBV11-1|.|.
TGTGCCAGCAGCTCCACCGCCCGAGGAGCTTTCTTT
CASSSTARGAFF
>TRBJ1-3|TRBV20-1|once|.
TGCAGTGCCAGAGATCCCCGGACGGGGGGAAACACCATATATTTT
CSARDPRTGGNTIYF
>TRBJ2-2|TRBV19|few|.
TGTGCCAGTAGTCCTTGGCTCACCGGGGAGCTGTTTTTT
CASSPWLTGELFF
>TRBJ2-7|TRBV7-9|many|.
TGTGCCAGCAGCTTACCGTCCACTCGACGGCAGTACTTC
CASSLPSTRRQYF
>TRBJ2-7|TRBV4-1|few|TRBD2
TGCGCCAGCAGCCAAGTCATAGGGCGGGAGCCCTACGAGCAGTACTTC
CASSQVIGREPYEQYF
>TRBJ1-1|TRBV28|many|TRBD1
TGTGCCAGCAGTTCGGGACAGGAACCTGAAGCTTTCTTT
CASSSGQEPEAFF
>TRBJ2-3|TRBV28|many|TRBD1
TGTGCCAGCAGTCCTGGACAGGGGCAATACACAGATACGCAGTATTTT
CASSPGQGQYTDTQYF
>TRBJ2-1|TRBV15|.|TRBD1
TGTGCCACCGGGGACAGGCGGTCTTATGAGCAGTTCTTC
CATGDRRSYEQFF
>TRBJ2-1|TRBV20-1|many|TRBD2
TGCAGTGCTAAGGGACTAGCGGGAGGCAATGAGCAGTTCTTC
CSAKGLAGGNEQFF
>TRBJ2-3|TRBV7-9|.|.
TGTGCCAGCAGCTTAGCACGGACGAGTGATACGCAGTATTTT
CASSLARTSDTQYF
>TRBJ1-2|TRBV28|.|.
TGTGCCAGCAGTTTAGATGGCTACAACTTC
CASSLDGYNF
>TRBJ2-3|TRBV20-1|.|.
TGCAGTGCTCGGGACCGAGTGGGCCCAGATACGCAGTATTTT
CSARDRVGPDTQYF
>TRBJ2-1|TRBV7-8|few|TRBD2
TGTGCCAGCAGCTTCTCCGGGACTAGTTCCTACAATGAGCAGTTCTTC
CASSFSGTSSYNEQFF